The next 9 T cell receptor beta chains were all read from a single sample in a study of cytomegalovirus exposure and HLA in healthy donors. PCR used 60 Vbeta primers and 13 Jbeta primers. The data were produced by immunoSEQ multiplex PCR, yet TCRdb's version contains in-frame clones alone and is incomplete. Here the sample spans about 160,000 clones, approximately 86% being singletons. Sequencing was carried out using PBMCs. The source of these receptors is a woman aged 18-30 years in good health and CMV-seronegative.

This clone was recorded only once. A far larger clone is a single base away, which makes a read error likely. V and J are TRBV5-4 and TRBJ1-4; D ambiguous. This CDR3 contains 12 residues. Germline assignment: CDR1 SGHNT and CDR2 YYREEE (reference sequence). The chain's CDR3 is CASGLLGEKLFF. CDR3 DNA: TGTGCCAGCGGCTTGCTCGGTGAAAAACTGTTTTTT.

This clone was detected only a few times. The chain recombines TRBV5-4 with TRBJ1-1, with D hard to call. V was trimmed by 0 bases and J by 1 base, leaving 10 bases between them. Germline lookup yields CDR1 SGHNT and CDR2 YYREEE (reference sequence). The CDR3 is made up of 15 amino acids. CDR3 DNA sequence: TGTGCCAGCAGCTTGGATGCGGCCCAGAACACTGAAGCTTTCTTT. This encodes CASSLDAAQNTEAFF.

Note on this clone: The same CDR3 arises from other DNA sequences in this sample as well. The chain is built from TRBV5-6 and TRBJ1-2, with 9 positions matching TRBD1. Germline loops: CDR1 SGHDT, CDR2 YYEEEE. With V trimmed by 4 bases and J by 4 bases, 11 bases remained unmatched. This CDR3 region has 16 residues. CDR3 DNA sequence: TGTGCCAGCAGCCGAGACCTACAGGGGGCCCTCTATGGCTACACCTTC. Protein product: CASSRDLQGALYGYTF.

The gene calls are TRBV28 and TRBJ2-7; D may be TRBD1 (6 bases). Germline CDR1 reads MDHEN; CDR2 reads SYDVKM. The CDR3 spans 13 residues. The V end was cut by 8 bases, the J end by 2 bases, with 13 bases between. The CDR3 DNA sequence: TGTGCCAGCGCAAAACAGGGCCCCTACGAGCAGTACTTC. It specifies CASAKQGPYEQYF.

V usage is TRBV11-2 and J usage is TRBJ2-2; perhaps TRBD2 as D (6 bases). The CDR3 is 18 amino acids. The germline V gene encodes CDR1 SGHAT and CDR2 FQNNGV. Trimming left V 5 bases short and J 3 bases short, with 22 bases between. CDR3 residues: CASSTYRGTYVDTGELFF. CDR3 nucleotides: TGTGCCAGCAGCACCTATCGCGGGACTTACGTGGACACCGGGGAGCTGTTTTTT.

In the case of this clone: Other DNA sequences in the sample encode the same CDR3. The J gene is TRBJ1-5, the V gene TRBV19; D gene unclear. The CDR3 has 15 amino acids. With 1 base removed from V and 3 bases from J, the gap between germline ends came to 10 bases. Germline lookup yields CDR1 LNHDA and CDR2 SQIVND (reference sequence). The CDR3 region is CASSIASRSNQPQHF. The DNA of the CDR3 is TGTGCCAGTAGTATAGCAAGCAGGTCCAATCAGCCCCAGCATTTT.

In DNA, the CDR3 is TGTGCCAGCAGCACCCGGGACAGGAATGAAGCTTTCTTT. Translating gives CASSTRDRNEAFF. The genes are TRBV7-9 and TRBJ1-1; TRBD1 aligns across 8 bases. The CDR3 has 13 amino acids. Germline CDR1 SEHNR, CDR2 FQNEAQ (reference sequence). J lost 7 bases, V lost 5 bases, and 6 bases had no gene match.

This chain links TRBV28 with TRBJ1-4; 7 bases map to TRBD1. Germline V gene data show CDR1 as MDHEN and CDR2 as SYDVKM. The ends lost 4 bases at V and 5 bases at J; junction bases unmatched: 13. There are 17 residues in the CDR3. The CDR3 spells CASSSYPLDRANEKLFF. DNA of the CDR3: TGTGCCAGCAGTTCCTATCCCCTCGACAGGGCAAATGAAAAACTGTTTTTT.

The V and J genes are TRBV6-1 and TRBJ1-2; weak D call: TRBD1 (5 bases). The V end lost 5 bases, the J end lost 2 bases, and 12 bases lay between the germline ends. The CDR3 extends over 14 amino acids. Looked up from germline, CDR1 is MNHNS and CDR2 is SASEGT. This chain's CDR3 is CASSRGAGNYGYTF. The CDR3 bases are TGTGCCAGCAGTCGGGGCGCGGGGAACTATGGCTACACCTTC.